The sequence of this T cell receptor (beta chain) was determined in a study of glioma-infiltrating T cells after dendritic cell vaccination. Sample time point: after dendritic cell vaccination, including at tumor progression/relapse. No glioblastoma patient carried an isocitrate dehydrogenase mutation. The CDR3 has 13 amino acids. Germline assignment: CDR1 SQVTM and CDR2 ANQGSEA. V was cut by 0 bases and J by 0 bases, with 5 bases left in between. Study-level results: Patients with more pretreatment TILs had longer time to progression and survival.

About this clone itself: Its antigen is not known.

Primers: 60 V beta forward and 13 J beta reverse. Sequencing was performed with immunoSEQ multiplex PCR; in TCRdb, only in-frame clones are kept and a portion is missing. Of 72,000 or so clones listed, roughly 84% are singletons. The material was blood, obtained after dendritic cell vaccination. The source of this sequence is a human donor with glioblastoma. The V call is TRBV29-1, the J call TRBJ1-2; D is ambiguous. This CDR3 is CSVEDQANYGYTF. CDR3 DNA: TGCAGCGTTGAAGATCAGGCTAACTATGGCTACACCTTC. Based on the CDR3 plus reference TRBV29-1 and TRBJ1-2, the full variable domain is SAVISQKPSRDICQRGTSLTIQCQVDSQVTMMFWYRQQPGQSLTLIATANQGSEATYESGFVIDKFPISRPNLTFSTLTVSNMSPEDSSIYLCSVEDQANYGYTFGSGTRLTVV.